These 8 T cell receptor beta chains were all obtained from the same sample, sequenced in a study of shared clonotypes between healthy human individuals (TCRdb year 2020). The library came from the immunoSEQ multiplex PCR assay. Here the immuneACCESS table is served through TCRdb, limited to in-frame sequences with V and J called. Missing clones are a known gap in these copies; in checked studies unresolved V genes cover under half, and the rest lacks a known reason. The sample records hundreds of thousands of clones, about four fifths of which are singletons. Of the sample, 13% falls within the top ten clones. Sequenced material: PBMCs. Every receptor here comes from a woman between 35 and 50 years old in good health. Some clones in this sample may be carry-over from other donors' samples.

This chain uses TRBV27 with TRBJ2-5, with 9 bases lining up with TRBD2. CDR3 length: 15 residues. CDR1 is MNHEY, CDR2 SMNVEV, per germline (reference sequence). V lost 1 base, J lost 5 bases, and 5 bases stayed unmatched. In DNA form, the CDR3 reads TGTGCCAGCAGTTTATTAGCGGGAGTAGTGGAGACCCAGTACTTC. Protein product: CASSLLAGVVETQYF.

This chain uses TRBV7-8 with TRBJ2-3; 8 nucleotides match TRBD2. This CDR3 spans 16 amino acids. Per germline, CDR1 SGHVS and CDR2 FQNEAQ. The V gene end was trimmed by 5 bases and the J gene end by 4 bases; junction bases not matched to a gene: 11. CDR3 sequence: CASSPSPGTRADTQYF. In nucleotides, the CDR3 is TGTGCCAGCAGCCCAAGTCCCGGGACTAGAGCAGATACGCAGTATTTT.

The chain recombines TRBV11-2 with TRBJ2-7; D is ambiguous. Germline lookup yields CDR1 SGHAT and CDR2 FQNNGV. V was cut by 3 bases and J by 2 bases, with 17 bases left in between. The CDR3 contains 16 residues. CDR3 coding DNA: TGTGCCAGCAGCTTTTTTGCACAGCCGGGCCCCTACGAGCAGTACTTC. Translated: CASSFFAQPGPYEQYF.

The chain links TRBV6-1 to TRBJ1-1; perhaps TRBD1 as D (5 bases). This CDR3 is 15 amino acids long. Germline CDR1 and CDR2: MNHNS and SASEGT. The ends were cut back, 2 bases at V and 4 bases at J, with 14 bases in the middle. The CDR3 bases are TGTGCCAGCAGTGAACGTCCCCCGGGACGCACTGAAGCTTTCTTT. Protein: CASSERPPGRTEAFF.

V usage is TRBV25-1 and J usage is TRBJ2-7, with 7 positions matching TRBD1. There are 12 residues in the CDR3. Germline trimming cut 7 bases from V and 4 bases from J; bases unmatched to any gene: 4. In germline, CDR1 is MGHDK, CDR2 SYGVNS. Here the CDR3 DNA reads TGTGCCAGCACCAAGACAGGGTACGAGCAGTACTTC. Encoded protein: CASTKTGYEQYF.

CDR3 region: CASSYRGGLAGGSGANVLTF. The CDR3 bases are TGTGCCAGCAGCTACCGAGGGGGACTAGCGGGAGGCTCTGGGGCCAACGTCCTGACTTTC. The rearrangement uses TRBV28 and TRBJ2-6, with TRBD2 matching over 15 bases. The CDR3 consists of 20 residues. Losses at the gene ends were 6 bases for V and 0 bases for J; bases not matched to a gene: 9. From germline, CDR1 is MDHEN and CDR2 SYDVKM. Full variable domain (missing parts from reference TRBV28 and TRBJ2-6): DVKVTQSSRYLVKRTGEKVFLECVQDMDHENMFWYRQDPGLGLRLIYFSYDVKMKEKGDIPEGYSVSREKKERFSLILESASTNQTSMYLCASSYRGGLAGGSGANVLTFGAGSRLTVL.

The chain couples TRBV14 to TRBJ2-3; D may be TRBD2 (5 bases). The germline CDR1 and CDR2 sequences are SGHDN and FVKESK. V dropped 0 bases and J dropped 5 bases, with 12 bases sitting between them. The CDR3 totals 15 residues. The CDR3 loop is CASSQDRARGDTQYF. In DNA, the CDR3 is TGTGCCAGCAGCCAAGATAGGGCCCGGGGAGATACGCAGTATTTT.

As DNA, the CDR3 is TGTGCCAGTAGTATTAGCGGGAGGGCCTTAGCAGATACGCAGTATTTT. It translates to CASSISGRALADTQYF. The chain couples TRBV19 to TRBJ2-3; 11 bases are shared with TRBD2. The CDR3 has 16 residues. Unmatched junction bases numbered 6, after V lost 3 bases and J lost 4 bases. Germline CDR1 and CDR2: LNHDA and SQIVND (reference sequence).